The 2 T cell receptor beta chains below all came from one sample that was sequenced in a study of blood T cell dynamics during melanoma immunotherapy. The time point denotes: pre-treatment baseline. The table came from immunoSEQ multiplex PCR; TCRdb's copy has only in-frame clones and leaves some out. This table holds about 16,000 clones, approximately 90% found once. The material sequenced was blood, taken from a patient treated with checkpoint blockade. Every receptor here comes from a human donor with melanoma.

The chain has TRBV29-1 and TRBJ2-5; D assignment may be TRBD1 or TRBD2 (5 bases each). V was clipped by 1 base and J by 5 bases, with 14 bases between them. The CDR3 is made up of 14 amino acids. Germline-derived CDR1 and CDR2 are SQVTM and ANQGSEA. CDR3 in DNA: TGCAGCGTTGAAGGCCCGGGACGGTGGGAGACCCAGTACTTC. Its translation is CSVEGPGRWETQYF.

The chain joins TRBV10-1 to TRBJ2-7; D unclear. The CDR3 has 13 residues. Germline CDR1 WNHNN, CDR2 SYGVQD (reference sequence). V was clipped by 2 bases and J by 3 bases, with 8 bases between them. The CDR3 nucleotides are TGCGCCAGCAGTGAGCCTAACAGCTACGAGCAGTACTTC. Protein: CASSEPNSYEQYF.